These T cell receptor beta chains were read from a single sample in a study of Graves' ophthalmopathy and Graves' hyperthyroidism. Using its own MiXCR run on the multiplex PCR reads, TCRdb lists one record per CDR3 protein. The data show 740,000 or so distinct CDR3 sequences, 40% seen once. Sample: peripheral blood. The receptors here all came from an adult man with Graves' ophthalmopathy. Both conserved end residues are part of each CDR3. The D gene is left open where the match is weak. A row's size may be missing; if present it is once, few, many or a size class.

cdr3_nt	cdr3_aa	j_call	v_call	clone_size	d_call
TGCAGCGGGCTTAAGTCTGGGGCCAACGTCCTGACTTTC	CSGLKSGANVLTF	TRBJ2-6	TRBV29-1	many	.
TGTGCCAGCAGTTATGGGGGGGCTTCTAATGAAAAACTGTTTTTT	CASSYGGASNEKLFF	TRBJ1-4	TRBV6-2/TRBV6-3	once	.
TGTGCCAGCAGCTTAGATAGGCCTGGGGGGGAGCAGTACTTC	CASSLDRPGGEQYF	TRBJ2-7	TRBV7-8	many	.
TGTGCCACCAGCAGAGGAGAACCCCGGGCGACCCAGTACTTC	CATSRGEPRATQYF	TRBJ2-5	TRBV15	many	.
TGCAGTGCTAGGTCCATGGAGCCAGCGGGAGGGGACCACGAGCAGTACTTC	CSARSMEPAGGDHEQYF	TRBJ2-7	TRBV20-1	.	TRBD2
TGTGCCAGCAGCTTAGTCGGGACAGGGAGAGAGACCCAGTACTTC	CASSLVGTGRETQYF	TRBJ2-5	TRBV7-9	many	TRBD1
TGTGCCAGGGGCCTAACTGTCTTGAACACTGAAGCTTTCTTT	CARGLTVLNTEAFF	TRBJ1-1	TRBV7-9	many	.
TGCGCCAGCGTTGTGGGGATTGAAGCTTTCTTT	CASVVGIEAFF	TRBJ1-1	TRBV10-2	.	.
TGTGCCAGCAGAAGAGACGGACATAGCAATCAGCCCCAGCATTTT	CASRRDGHSNQPQHF	TRBJ1-5	TRBV10-3	few	.
TGCGCCAGCAGATTCGGGACAGGATCCTACGAGCAGTACTTC	CASRFGTGSYEQYF	TRBJ2-7	TRBV4-3	few	TRBD1
TGTGCCAGCAGACCGAGGCCGGACAGGAACTATGGCTACACCTTC	CASRPRPDRNYGYTF	TRBJ1-2	TRBV6-5	many	TRBD1
TGTGCCAGCAGCTTCGCCGGTGGGGATTCACCCCTCCACTTT	CASSFAGGDSPLHF	TRBJ1-6	TRBV7-2	few	.
TGCAGTGCCGTGGAGTACGGTCTAACATCAGAGACCCAGTACTTC	CSAVEYGLTSETQYF	TRBJ2-5	TRBV20-1	.	.
TGTGCCAGCAGCGTAGATGGGAGAGGGACTAATGAAAAACTGTTTTTT	CASSVDGRGTNEKLFF	TRBJ1-4	TRBV9	once	.
TGCAGCGTCGCTACAGGTACCTATGGCTACACCTTC	CSVATGTYGYTF	TRBJ1-2	TRBV29-1	many	.
TGTGCCAGCAGTCCCTCCGGGACAGGGGCGGGGGCCAACGTCCTGACTTTC	CASSPSGTGAGANVLTF	TRBJ2-6	TRBV13	.	TRBD1
TGTGCCACCAGCAGGGTCGGGGGAGATGAAAAACTGTTTTTT	CATSRVGGDEKLFF	TRBJ1-4	TRBV15	.	.
TGCGCCAGCAGCCAAAATACGGGGGTATTTACGGACACTGAAGCTTTCTTT	CASSQNTGVFTDTEAFF	TRBJ1-1	TRBV4-3	few	.
TGTGCCAGCAGCCCCCTATCGGGTAGCAATCAGCCCCAGCATTTT	CASSPLSGSNQPQHF	TRBJ1-5	TRBV7-6	few	.
TGTGCCAGCAGTGAAGTAGGCAATAACTATGGCTACACCTTC	CASSEVGNNYGYTF	TRBJ1-2	TRBV10-3	.	.
TGTGCCAGCACTCTAGGACAGGGCCACTATGGCTACACCTTC	CASTLGQGHYGYTF	TRBJ1-2	TRBV2	few	TRBD1
TGTGCCAGCAGTGACGGGGGAGGTAATGAAAAACTGTTTTTT	CASSDGGGNEKLFF	TRBJ1-4	TRBV10-3	few	.
TGCAGTGCTAGGCGGGGCGAACTCGCTAGCTATGGCTACACCTTC	CSARRGELASYGYTF	TRBJ1-2	TRBV20-1	.	.
TGTGCCAGCTCACCAGGAGGGATGTTCACTGAAGCTTTCTTT	CASSPGGMFTEAFF	TRBJ1-1	TRBV2	.	.
TGTGCTAGCAGCCCGAGGATCACCGGGGAGCTGTTTTTT	CASSPRITGELFF	TRBJ2-2	TRBV7-7	many	.
TGTGCCAGCAGTGATCCCCGCACAGGGCAATACGCGAAGGCCCAGTACTTC	CASSDPRTGQYAKAQYF	TRBJ2-5	TRBV25-1	.	.
TGTGCCAGCAGAACAGCGGGGGATAATAGGGCGCAGTACTTC	CASRTAGDNRAQYF	TRBJ2-7	TRBV2	.	TRBD2
TGTGCCACCCCCGGGACAGGGGCTGAAAAACTGTTTTTT	CATPGTGAEKLFF	TRBJ1-4	TRBV7-2	.	TRBD1
TGTGCCAGCAGCCATCCCACAGAGAACATGAACACTGAAGCTTTCTTT	CASSHPTENMNTEAFF	TRBJ1-1	TRBV5-4	.	.
TGTGCCAGCAGCTTAGTCGCAAACACCATATATTTT	CASSLVANTIYF	TRBJ1-3	TRBV7-9	many	.
TGTGCCAGCAGTCAAAGGGTTAACTATGGCTACACCTTC	CASSQRVNYGYTF	TRBJ1-2	TRBV7-2	many	.
TGCAGTGCCGAGGCGGGACAGGGGTCCTACGAGCAGTACTTC	CSAEAGQGSYEQYF	TRBJ2-7	TRBV20-1	.	TRBD1
TGTGCCAGTCGTAGAGGGCAAATCTATGGCTACACCTTC	CASRRGQIYGYTF	TRBJ1-2	TRBV10-3	.	.
TGTGCCAGCAGCCCCGCCAGGGGGGCAGATACGCAGTATTTT	CASSPARGADTQYF	TRBJ2-3	TRBV7-2	.	.
TGTGCCAGCAGCTTAGAGGCAGCGACGTCCTACGAGCAGTACTTC	CASSLEAATSYEQYF	TRBJ2-7	TRBV7-8	many	.
TGCGCCAGCAGCCCTGGGTGGGCAGGGACCGAGCAGTACTTC	CASSPGWAGTEQYF	TRBJ2-7	TRBV10-1	.	.
TGTGCCAGCACCCTAGGACTAGCTGAGACCCAGTACTTC	CASTLGLAETQYF	TRBJ2-5	TRBV7-2	.	TRBD2
TGCAGTGCTAGTAAGTTCCCCGAGCAGTACTTC	CSASKFPEQYF	TRBJ2-7	TRBV20-1	.	.
TGTGCCAGCAGCCTATACAATCACTATGGCTACACCTTC	CASSLYNHYGYTF	TRBJ1-2	TRBV11-2	.	.
TGCGCCAGCAGCCAAGAAGGGGACAGCGGGAGGTACCAAGAGACCCAGTACTTC	CASSQEGDSGRYQETQYF	TRBJ2-5	TRBV4-1	.	TRBD2
TGTGCCAGCAGCTTAACTTCAGGGGGCATACTCGCCGGGGAGCTGTTTTTT	CASSLTSGGILAGELFF	TRBJ2-2	TRBV7-8	many	TRBD1
TGTGCCAGCAGCCCCGGTTTCTCAACGAACACTGAAGCTTTCTTT	CASSPGFSTNTEAFF	TRBJ1-1	TRBV11-2	.	.
TGTGCCAGCAGTCGGCCGGGACAGGGGAACACCGGGGAGCTGTTTTTT	CASSRPGQGNTGELFF	TRBJ2-2	TRBV7-9	many	TRBD1
TGTGCCATCAGGCCGGACCTGAGGCCCCAGTATGGCTACACCTTC	CAIRPDLRPQYGYTF	TRBJ1-2	TRBV10-3	few	.
TGCAGTGCTACAGCCGGGACACCGTACGAGCAGTACTTC	CSATAGTPYEQYF	TRBJ2-7	TRBV20-1	few	.
TGTGCCACCAGCCCAAGAGGGACAGGGCCCCGGGAGACCCAGTACTTC	CATSPRGTGPRETQYF	TRBJ2-5	TRBV15	.	TRBD1
TGTGCCATCAGACGACAGGAGCAAGAGACCATATATTTT	CAIRRQEQETIYF	TRBJ1-3	TRBV10-3	.	.
TGTGCCAGTACTGTCCGAGGGGTCGGCTACACCTTC	CASTVRGVGYTF	TRBJ1-2	TRBV19	.	.
TGTGCCAGCAGGGACAGGTCCCGCAACCAGCCCCAGCATTTT	CASRDRSRNQPQHF	TRBJ1-5	TRBV2	.	TRBD1
TGTGCCAGCAGTTTTACAGGGTTGGGGGCAACTAATGAAAAACTGTTTTTT	CASSFTGLGATNEKLFF	TRBJ1-4	TRBV25-1	.	.